This T cell receptor (beta chain) stems from a study of T cell changes during pregnancy in multiple sclerosis. Some clones are missing from TCRdb's copy, which holds only in-frame ones; the method was immunoSEQ multiplex PCR. The sample lists roughly 70,000 clones, approximately 92% occurring once. Trimming at V came to 3 bases and at J to 0 bases, leaving 9 bases not matched to a gene. Germline CDR1 SGHKS, CDR2 YYEKEE (reference sequence). This CDR3 region has 17 residues. The J gene is TRBJ2-7, the V gene TRBV5-5; 10 bases line up with TRBD1. This sequence was found in a female donor with multiple sclerosis, enrolled in a pregnancy study. This specimen was peripheral blood, taken before pregnancy. The CDR3: CASSSGTGEVISYEQYF. CDR3 nucleotide sequence: TGTGCCAGCAGCTCCGGGACAGGGGAGGTTATCTCCTACGAGCAGTACTTC.